The clone carrying this TCR beta chain has only one observation. CDR1 SQVTM and CDR2 ANQGSEA come from the germline V gene. The CDR3 has 17 residues. The V and J ends lost 0 bases and 1 base, in that order; junction bases with no gene match: 8. This sample stems from a study of blood T cell repertoires in COVID-19. Assay: immunoSEQ multiplex PCR; the TCRdb copy retains only in-frame clones and omits some. The sample lists tens of thousands of clones, 81% occurring once. Sequencing was performed on peripheral blood. The V and J genes are TRBV29-1 and TRBJ2-3, with TRBD1 matching 9 bases. The TCR comes from a woman in her 70s with acute or convalescent COVID-19. The DNA of the CDR3 is TGCAGCGTTGAAGAGAGGGGGAGACAGGGGGGCACAGATACGCAGTATTTT. As protein: CSVEERGRQGGTDTQYF.